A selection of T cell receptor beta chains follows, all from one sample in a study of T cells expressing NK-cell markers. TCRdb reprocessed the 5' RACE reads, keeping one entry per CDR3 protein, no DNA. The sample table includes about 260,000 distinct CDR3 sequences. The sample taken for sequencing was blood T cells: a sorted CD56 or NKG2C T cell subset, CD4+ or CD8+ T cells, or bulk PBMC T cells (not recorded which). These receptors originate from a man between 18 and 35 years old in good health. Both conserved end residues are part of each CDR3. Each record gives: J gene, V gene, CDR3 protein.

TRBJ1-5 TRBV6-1 CASKGQGNQPQHF
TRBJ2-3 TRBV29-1 CSVPRGLSTDTQYF
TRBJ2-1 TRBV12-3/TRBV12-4 CASSPSLLAGLSNNEQFF
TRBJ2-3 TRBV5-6 CASSLKGQATDTQYF
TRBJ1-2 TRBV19 CASSIDSTNYGYTF
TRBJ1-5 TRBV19 CASSQTWGGTDYSNQPQHF
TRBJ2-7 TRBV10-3 CAISVDRGPYEQYF
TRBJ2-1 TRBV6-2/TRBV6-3 CASSYGGGARDNEQFF
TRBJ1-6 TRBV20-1 CSASLEGPDSPLHF
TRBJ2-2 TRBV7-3 CASSSPDSITGELFF
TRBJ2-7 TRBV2 CASIEQGPSYEQYF
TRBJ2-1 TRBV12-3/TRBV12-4 CASSFGGPDEQFF
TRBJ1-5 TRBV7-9 CASSPTGGYTQPQHF
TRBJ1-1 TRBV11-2 CASSSIRDNNTEAFF
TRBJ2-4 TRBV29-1 CSVTSQNIQYF
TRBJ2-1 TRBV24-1 CATSESGARNEQFF
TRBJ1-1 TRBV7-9 CASSNRVPEAFF
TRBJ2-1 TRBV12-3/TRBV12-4 CASSLPGQQNEQFF
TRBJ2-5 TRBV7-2 CASSRGTSAWGETQYF
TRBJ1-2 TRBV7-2 CASSVQGSASGYTF
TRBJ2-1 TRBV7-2 CASRPPASSEQFF
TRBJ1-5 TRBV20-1 CSARVVPGQPQHF
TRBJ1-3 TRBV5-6 CASSSTTGVNTIYF
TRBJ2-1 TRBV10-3 CAIFSGRGGNEQFF
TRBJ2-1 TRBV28 CASSLSLPRLPSYNEQFF
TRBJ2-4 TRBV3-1 CASGSDPTLAKNIQYF
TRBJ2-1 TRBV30 CAWGTSGGYNEQFF
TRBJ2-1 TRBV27 CASSSPLSGSNNEQFF
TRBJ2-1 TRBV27 CASSLLVHLAGGQNEQFF
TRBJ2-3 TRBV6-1 CASRAVITDTQYF